This T cell receptor beta chain comes out of a study of blood T cell repertoires in COVID-19. Across the study: Samples representing acute and convalescent COVID-19 were sourced from the United States, Italy and Spain.

The CDR3 covers 15 residues. V lost 0 bases, J lost 1 base, and 7 bases lay in between. Germline CDR1 SEHNR, CDR2 FQNEAQ (reference sequence). Assay used: immunoSEQ multiplex PCR; TCRdb lists only in-frame clones, some missing. This sample has 300,000 to 350,000 clones, with 80% to 90% found just once. Participants were aged about 18 to 90 years, lived in roughly 25 US areas, and enrolled virtually. This receptor was taken from a woman between 18 and 29 years old who had recovered from COVID-19. The sequencing sample was made of PBMCs or T cells enriched from blood (not recorded which). The rearrangement uses TRBV7-9 and TRBJ2-1, with D perhaps TRBD2 (6 bases). CDR3 protein: CASSLALASYNEQFF. DNA of the CDR3: TGTGCCAGCAGCTTAGCCCTAGCGTCCTACAATGAGCAGTTCTTC.